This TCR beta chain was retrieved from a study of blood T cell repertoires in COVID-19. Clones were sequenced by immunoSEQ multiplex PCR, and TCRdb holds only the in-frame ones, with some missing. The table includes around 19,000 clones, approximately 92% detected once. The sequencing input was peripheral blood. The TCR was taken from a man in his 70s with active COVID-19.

The CDR3 spells CASSSDRRVGYTF. The CDR3 bases are TGTGCCAGCTCTTCGGACAGGAGGGTTGGCTACACCTTC. The genes are TRBV18 and TRBJ1-2; TRBD1 matches 7 bases. Germline V gives CDR1 KGHSH, CDR2 LQKENI. CDR3 length: 13 amino acids. V lost 6 bases, J lost 7 bases, and 8 bases stayed unmatched.